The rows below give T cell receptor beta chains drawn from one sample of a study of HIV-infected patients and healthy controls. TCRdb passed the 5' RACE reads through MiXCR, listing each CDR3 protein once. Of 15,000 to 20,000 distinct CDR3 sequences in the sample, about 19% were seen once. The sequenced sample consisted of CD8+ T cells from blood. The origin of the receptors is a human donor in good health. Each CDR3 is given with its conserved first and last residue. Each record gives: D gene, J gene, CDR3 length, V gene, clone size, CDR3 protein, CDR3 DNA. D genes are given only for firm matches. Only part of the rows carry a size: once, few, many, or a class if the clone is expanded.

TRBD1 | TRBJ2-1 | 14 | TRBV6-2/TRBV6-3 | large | CASSRQGSYNEQFF | TGTGCCAGCAGTCGACAGGGTTCCTACAATGAGCAGTTCTTC
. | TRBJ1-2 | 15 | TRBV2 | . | CASSEVGQLLYGYTF | TGTGCCAGCAGTGAAGTAGGACAGCTTTTGTATGGCTACACCTTC
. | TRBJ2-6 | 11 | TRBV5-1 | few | CASSLGSVLTF | TGCGCCAGCAGCTTGGGGTCCGTCCTGACTTTC
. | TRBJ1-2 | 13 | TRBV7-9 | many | CASSLAGVEGYTF | TGTGCCAGCAGCTTAGCAGGGGTCGAGGGCTACACCTTC
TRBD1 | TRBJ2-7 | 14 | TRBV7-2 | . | CASGFGTGAYEQYF | TGTGCCAGCGGGTTCGGGACAGGTGCCTACGAGCAGTACTTC
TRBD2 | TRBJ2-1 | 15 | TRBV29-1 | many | CSVAGQTSGSDEQFF | TGCAGCGTTGCCGGTCAGACTAGCGGGAGCGATGAGCAGTTCTTC
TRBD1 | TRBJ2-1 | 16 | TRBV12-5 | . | CASGSPGQGAYNEQFF | TGTGCTAGTGGCTCCCCGGGACAGGGGGCCTACAATGAGCAGTTCTTC
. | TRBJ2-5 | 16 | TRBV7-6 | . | CASSLLYRGNQETQYF | TGTGCCAGCAGCTTACTTTACCGGGGGAACCAAGAGACCCAGTACTTC
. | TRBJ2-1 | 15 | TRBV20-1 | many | CSARDVASSYNEQFF | TGCAGTGCTAGAGATGTGGCTAGCTCCTACAATGAGCAGTTCTTC
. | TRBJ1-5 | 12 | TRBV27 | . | CASSKGYQPQHF | TGTGCCAGCAGTAAGGGGTATCAGCCCCAGCATTTT
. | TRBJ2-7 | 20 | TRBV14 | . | CASSQDSIRLGDWSSYEQYF | TGTGCCAGCAGCCAAGATAGTATCCGTTTAGGAGACTGGAGCTCCTACGAGCAGTACTTC
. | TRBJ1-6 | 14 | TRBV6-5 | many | CASSYSGDGSPLHF | TGTGCCAGCAGTTACTCCGGGGATGGGTCACCCCTCCACTTT
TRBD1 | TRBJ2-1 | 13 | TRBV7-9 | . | CASSPTTGGEQFF | TGTGCCAGCAGCCCAACGACAGGGGGTGAGCAGTTCTTC
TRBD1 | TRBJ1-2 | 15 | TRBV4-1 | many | CASSQLQGANYGYTF | TGCGCCAGCAGCCAATTACAGGGGGCTAACTATGGCTACACCTTC
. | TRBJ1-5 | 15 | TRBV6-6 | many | CASSYSGAGNQPQHF | TGTGCCAGCAGTTACTCCGGGGCAGGCAATCAGCCCCAGCATTTT
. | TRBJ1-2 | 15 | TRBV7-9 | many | CASSPTLQINYGYTF | TGTGCCAGCAGCCCCACGTTGCAGATTAACTATGGCTACACCTTC
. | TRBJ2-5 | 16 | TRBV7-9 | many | CASSGPLRGREETQYF | TGTGCCAGCAGCGGTCCCTTAAGGGGCCGGGAGGAGACCCAGTACTTC
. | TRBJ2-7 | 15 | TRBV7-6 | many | CASSFEAGAHYEQYF | TGTGCCAGCAGCTTTGAGGCCGGGGCCCACTACGAGCAGTACTTC
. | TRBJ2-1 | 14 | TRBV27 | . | CASGLWDSYNEQFF | TGTGCCAGTGGGTTGTGGGACTCCTACAATGAGCAGTTCTTC
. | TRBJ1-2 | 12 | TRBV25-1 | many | CASRGVNYGYTF | TGTGCCAGCAGAGGTGTTAACTATGGCTACACCTTC
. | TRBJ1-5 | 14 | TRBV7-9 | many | CASSLDGYNQPQHF | TGTGCCAGCAGCCTCGACGGTTACAATCAGCCCCAGCATTTT
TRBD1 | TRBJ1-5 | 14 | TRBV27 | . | CASSLLGGEQPQHF | TGTGCCAGCAGTTTATTAGGGGGCGAGCAGCCCCAGCATTTT
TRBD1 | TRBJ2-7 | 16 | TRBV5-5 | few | CASSLAPGQVSYEQYF | TGTGCCAGCAGCTTGGCCCCGGGACAGGTCTCCTACGAGCAGTACTTC
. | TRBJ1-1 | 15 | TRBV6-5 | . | CASQRGKGWKAEAFF | TGTGCCAGCCAACGTGGAAAGGGTTGGAAGGCTGAAGCTTTCTTT
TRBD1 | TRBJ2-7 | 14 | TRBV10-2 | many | CASSVRDRGYEQYF | TGCGCCAGCAGTGTCCGGGACAGGGGTTACGAGCAGTACTTC
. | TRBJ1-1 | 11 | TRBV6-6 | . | CASSIGAEAFF | TGTGCCAGCAGTATAGGTGCTGAAGCTTTCTTT
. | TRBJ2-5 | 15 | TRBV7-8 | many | CASSLEAGARETQYF | TGTGCCAGCAGCTTAGAGGCAGGGGCTCGGGAGACCCAGTACTTC
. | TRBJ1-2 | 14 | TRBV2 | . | CASSEDRTNYGYTF | TGTGCCAGCAGTGAAGACAGGACTAACTATGGCTACACCTTC
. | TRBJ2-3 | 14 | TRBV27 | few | CASSLIGFTDTQYF | TGTGCCAGCAGTTTGATTGGATTCACAGATACGCAGTATTTT
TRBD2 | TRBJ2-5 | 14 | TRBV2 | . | CASSDAASGETQYF | TGTGCCAGCAGTGACGCCGCTAGCGGGGAGACCCAGTACTTC
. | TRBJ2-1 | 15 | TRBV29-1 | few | CSVEGLGQEGVEQFF | TGCAGCGTTGAGGGGTTGGGGCAGGAAGGAGTTGAGCAGTTCTTC